This TCR beta chain stems from a study of naive and memory T cell subsets. An equimolar mix of two oligonucleotides served as the beta constant-region primer for TRBC1 and TRBC2. One entry per CDR3 protein results from TCRdb running MiXCR on the UMI-ligation and nested PCR reads. Among some 100,000 distinct CDR3 sequences, 6% to 7.5% were seen once, and the ten largest hold more than 1.5%. V lost 3 bases and J 4 bases, leaving 12 bases between the germline ends. In germline, CDR1 is GTSNPN, CDR2 SVGIG (reference sequence). The CDR3 loop spans 13 amino acids. Concerning this clonotype: This may stem from a read error, because a much larger clone lies one nucleotide away.

The sequenced sample was central memory CD4+ T cells from blood. This receptor was identified in a human donor in good health. The chain has TRBV30 and TRBJ1-1, with D hard to call. As DNA, the CDR3 is TGTGCCTGGAGCCGGCAGGTCGGCACTGAAGCTTTCTTT. It codes for CAWSRQVGTEAFF.